This T cell receptor (beta chain) came from a study of blood T cell repertoires in COVID-19. Across the study: PBMCs, B-cell-depleted T cells, or T cells provided the cDNA or gDNA that made up the material.

This CDR3 has 17 amino acids. Trimming stripped 4 bases from V and 1 base from J, with 20 bases between. In germline, CDR1 is LNHDA, CDR2 SQIVND (reference sequence). The protocol was immunoSEQ multiplex PCR, while the TCRdb copy is restricted to in-frame clones and leaves out a portion. The sample lists some 180,000 clones; roughly 81% were seen once. Sequenced sample: peripheral blood. The clonotype comes from a woman older than 75 with COVID-19, enrolled during active disease. The V and J genes are TRBV19 and TRBJ2-7; no clear D gene. This chain's CDR3 is CASSTTRGTQMSYEQYF. The CDR3 DNA sequence: TGTGCCAGTAGTACCACTCGAGGCACCCAAATGTCCTACGAGCAGTACTTC. Looking up the rest from reference TRBV19 and TRBJ2-7 gives the full variable domain: DGGITQSPKYLFRKEGQNVTLSCEQNLNHDAMYWYRQDPGQGLRLIYYSQIVNDFQKGDIAEGYSVSREKKESFPLTVTSAQKNPTAFYLCASSTTRGTQMSYEQYFGPGTRLTVT.